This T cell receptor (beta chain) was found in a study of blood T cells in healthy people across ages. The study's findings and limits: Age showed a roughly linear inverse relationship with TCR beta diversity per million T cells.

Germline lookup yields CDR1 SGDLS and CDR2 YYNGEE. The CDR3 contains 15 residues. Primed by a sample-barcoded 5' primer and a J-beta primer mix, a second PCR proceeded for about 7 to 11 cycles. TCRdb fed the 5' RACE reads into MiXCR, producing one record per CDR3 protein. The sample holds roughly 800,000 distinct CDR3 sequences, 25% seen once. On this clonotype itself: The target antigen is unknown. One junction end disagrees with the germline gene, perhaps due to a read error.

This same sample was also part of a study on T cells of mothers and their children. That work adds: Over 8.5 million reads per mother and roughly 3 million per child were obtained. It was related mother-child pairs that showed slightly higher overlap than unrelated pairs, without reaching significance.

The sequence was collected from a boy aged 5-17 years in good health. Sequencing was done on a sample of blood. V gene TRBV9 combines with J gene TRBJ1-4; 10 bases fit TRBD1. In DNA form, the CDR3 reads TGTGCCAGCAGCGCGGGACAGGGGCCTAAGGAAAAACTGTTTTTT. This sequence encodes CASSAGQGPKEKLFF.